This T cell receptor (beta chain) was retrieved from a study of blood T cells in healthy people across ages. Whole-study results and caveats: Investigators viewed diversity estimates from one million T cells as underestimates, the study reported.

This CDR3 has 13 amino acids. Germline V gene sequence: CDR1 DFQATT, CDR2 SNEGSKA (reference sequence). The ends were cut back, 3 bases at V and 0 bases at J, with 7 bases in the middle. This clonotype was observed at least ten times. Its antigen is undetermined. A second PCR, run for roughly 6 to 11 cycles, used a sample-barcoded 5' primer plus a J-beta primer mix. TCRdb reprocessed the 5' RACE reads via MiXCR and lists one record per CDR3 protein. The sample carries about 720,000 distinct CDR3 sequences, about a fifth recorded once. The V and J genes are TRBV20-1 and TRBJ2-3; D may be TRBD2 (5 bases). The sample consisted of blood. The sequence was collected from a man between 65 and 79 years old in good health. The CDR3 loop reads CSARTTSTDTQYF. CDR3 nucleotides: TGCAGTGCTAGGACTACCAGCACAGATACGCAGTATTTT.